The clone carrying this T cell receptor (beta chain) appeared a single time. Its specificity is not known. This entry comes from a study of metastatic and nonmetastatic thyroid tumors. For the study at large: Comparison of repertoires was carried out across blood and tumor or nodule tissue from malignant and benign thyroid patients.

Trimming cost V 8 bases and J 6 bases, with 17 bases left between them. CDR1 is DFQATT and CDR2 is SNEGSKA in the germline V gene (reference sequence). There are 13 residues in the CDR3. Each patient came to thyroid surgery without any prior treatment (of any kind). As handled by the study authors: CDR3 differences across clinicopathological groups were used to build a distant-metastasis classifier for papillary thyroid cancer. TCRdb re-processed the PCR reads through MiXCR. The V and J calls here are based on TCRdb, not the publication. The profile shows 15,000 to 20,000 clones, about 33% of them singletons. Overall study findings and caveats: For both blood and tumor, malignant thyroid tumors reportedly showed significantly higher TCR beta diversity than benign nodules did.

The clonotype was recovered from a female donor with papillary thyroid cancer or a benign thyroid nodule (not recorded which). Some clones in this sample may be carry-over from other donors' samples. The sample was adjacent normal tissue. The rearrangement uses TRBV20-1 and TRBJ2-1; tentatively, D is TRBD2 (5 bases). CDR3 protein: CSPTGITSNEQFF. CDR3 nucleotide sequence: TGCAGTCCCACCGGGATCACCTCCAATGAGCAGTTCTTC.